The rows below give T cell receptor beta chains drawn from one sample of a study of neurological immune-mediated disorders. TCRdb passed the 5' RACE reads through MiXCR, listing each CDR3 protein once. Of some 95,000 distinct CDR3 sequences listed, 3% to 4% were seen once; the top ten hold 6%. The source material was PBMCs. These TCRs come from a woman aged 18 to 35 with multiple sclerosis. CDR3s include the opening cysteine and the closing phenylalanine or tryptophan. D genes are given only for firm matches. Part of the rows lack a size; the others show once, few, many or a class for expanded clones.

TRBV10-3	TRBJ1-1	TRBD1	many	CAISEASGTGVVEAFF	TGTGCCATCAGTGAGGCCTCCGGGACAGGGGTAGTTGAAGCTTTCTTT
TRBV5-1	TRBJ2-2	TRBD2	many	CASSLDGLGGTGELFF	TGCGCCAGCAGCTTGGACGGACTAGGTGGCACCGGGGAGCTGTTTTTT
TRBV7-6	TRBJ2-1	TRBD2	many	CASSLVASGGAYEQFF	TGTGCCAGCAGCTTAGTGGCAAGCGGGGGGGCCTATGAGCAGTTCTTC
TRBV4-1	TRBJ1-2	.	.	CASSQVSLGINYGYTF	TGCGCCAGCAGCCAAGTCAGTCTCGGTATCAACTATGGCTACACCTTC
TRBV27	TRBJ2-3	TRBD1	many	CASSRPFRFGTGSGTDTQYF	TGTGCCAGCAGTCGTCCGTTTAGATTCGGGACAGGGAGTGGCACAGATACGCAGTATTTT
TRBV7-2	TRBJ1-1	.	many	CASSLSWGGTEAFF	TGTGCCAGCAGCTTGTCGTGGGGGGGCACTGAAGCTTTCTTT
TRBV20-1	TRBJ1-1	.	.	CSARAPDGNTEAFF	TGCAGTGCTAGAGCCCCGGACGGGAACACTGAAGCTTTCTTT
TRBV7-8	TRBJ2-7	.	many	CASSLAYLGKYEQYF	TGTGCCAGCAGCTTAGCGTACCTAGGGAAGTACGAGCAGTACTTC
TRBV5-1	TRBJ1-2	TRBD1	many	CASSLADTGGRYGYTF	TGCGCCAGCAGCTTGGCGGATACAGGGGGCCGATATGGCTACACCTTC
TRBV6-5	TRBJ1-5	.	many	CASSRSSNQPQHF	TGTGCCAGCAGTAGAAGTAGCAATCAGCCCCAGCATTTT
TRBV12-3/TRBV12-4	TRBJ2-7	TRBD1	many	CASRNRGDEQYF	TGTGCCAGCAGAAACAGGGGAGACGAGCAGTACTTC
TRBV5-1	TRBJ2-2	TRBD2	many	CASRPQGTSGPTGELFF	TGCGCCAGCAGACCACAGGGGACTAGCGGGCCCACCGGGGAGCTGTTTTTT
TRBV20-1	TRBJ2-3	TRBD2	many	CSATTSGRDDTQYF	TGCAGTGCCACGACTAGCGGGAGGGATGATACGCAGTATTTT
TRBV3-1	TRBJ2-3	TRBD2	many	CASRRGDSTDTQYF	TGTGCCAGCAGACGGGGGGACAGCACAGATACGCAGTATTTT
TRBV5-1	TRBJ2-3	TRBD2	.	CASSLAGAGVTSTDTQYF	TGCGCCAGCAGCCTAGCGGGAGCGGGAGTAACTTCCACAGATACGCAGTATTTT
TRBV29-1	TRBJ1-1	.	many	CSVQGTEAFF	TGCAGCGTCCAGGGAACCGAAGCTTTCTTT
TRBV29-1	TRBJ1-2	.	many	CSVGGLIGTGYTF	TGCAGCGTTGGGGGCCTCATCGGGACTGGCTACACCTTC
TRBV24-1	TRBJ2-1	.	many	CATDRGDYNEQFF	TGTGCCACCGATCGTGGGGACTACAATGAGCAGTTCTTC
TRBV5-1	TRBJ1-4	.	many	CASSPGVLTNEKLFF	TGCGCCAGCAGCCCGGGCGTCCTAACTAATGAAAAACTGTTTTTT
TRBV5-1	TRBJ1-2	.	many	CASSLGQGDDGYTF	TGCGCCAGCAGCTTGGGGCAGGGCGACGATGGCTACACCTTC
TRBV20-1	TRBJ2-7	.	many	CSAIPDFYEQYF	TGCAGTGCTATTCCGGACTTCTACGAGCAGTACTTC
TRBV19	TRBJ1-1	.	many	CASKITGAPEAFF	TGTGCCAGTAAAATTACGGGGGCGCCTGAAGCTTTCTTT
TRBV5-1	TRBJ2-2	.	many	CASSLERTGELFF	TGCGCCAGCAGCTTGGAACGCACCGGGGAGCTGTTTTTT
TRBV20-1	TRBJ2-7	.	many	CSARDRSTSYEQYF	TGCAGTGCTAGAGATAGGAGCACTTCCTACGAGCAGTACTTC
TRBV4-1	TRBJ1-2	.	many	CASSVEAGHYGYTF	TGCGCCAGCAGCGTGGAGGCGGGCCACTATGGCTACACCTTC
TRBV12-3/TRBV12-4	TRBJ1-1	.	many	CASVLDVNTEAFF	TGTGCCAGCGTCCTCGACGTAAACACTGAAGCTTTCTTT
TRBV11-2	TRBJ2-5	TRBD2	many	CASRPRGGLETQYF	TGTGCCAGCAGGCCCCGGGGGGGTCTAGAGACCCAGTACTTC
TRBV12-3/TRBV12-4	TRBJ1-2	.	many	CASSPLFGYTF	TGTGCCAGCTCCCCCCTTTTTGGCTACACCTTC
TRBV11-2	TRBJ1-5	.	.	CASSLDRDKTQNF	TGTGCCAGCAGCTTAGACAGGGATAAGACCCAGAATTTT
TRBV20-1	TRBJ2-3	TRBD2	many	CSARGGTSISTDTQYF	TGCAGTGCTAGAGGGGGGACTAGCATTAGCACAGATACGCAGTATTTT
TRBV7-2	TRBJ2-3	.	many	CASSLDRYTQYF	TGTGCCAGCAGCTTAGATAGATATACGCAGTATTTT
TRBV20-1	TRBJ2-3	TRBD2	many	CSARGVAGQTDTQYF	TGCAGTGCTAGGGGGGTAGCGGGGCAAACAGATACGCAGTATTTT
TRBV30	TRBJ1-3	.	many	CAWSWGTGNTIYF	TGTGCCTGGAGTTGGGGGACTGGAAACACCATATATTTT
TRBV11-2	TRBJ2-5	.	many	CASSPIFVQETQYF	TGTGCCAGCAGCCCGATTTTCGTCCAAGAGACCCAGTACTTC
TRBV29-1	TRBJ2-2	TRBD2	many	CSVEDRRWEGANTGELFF	TGCAGCGTTGAAGATCGGAGATGGGAGGGAGCCAACACCGGGGAGCTGTTTTTT
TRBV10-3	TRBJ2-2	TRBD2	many	CAIRRTSGTNTGELFF	TGTGCCATACGCCGGACTAGCGGGACGAACACCGGGGAGCTGTTTTTT
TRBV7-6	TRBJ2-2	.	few	CASSPRVAGELFF	TGTGCCAGCAGCCCAAGGGTTGCCGGGGAGCTGTTTTTT
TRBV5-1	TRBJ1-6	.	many	CASSSGSNNSPLHF	TGCGCCAGCAGCTCAGGAAGCAATAATTCACCCCTCCACTTT
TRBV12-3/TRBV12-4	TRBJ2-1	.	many	CASSLVYSYNEQFF	TGTGCCAGCAGTTTAGTATACAGCTACAATGAGCAGTTCTTC
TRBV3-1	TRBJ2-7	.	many	CASSQEFSVGYEQYF	TGTGCCAGCAGCCAAGAGTTCAGCGTAGGCTACGAGCAGTACTTC
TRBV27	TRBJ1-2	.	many	CASSFSPRLQGYTF	TGTGCCAGCAGTTTTTCCCCTCGCTTGCAGGGCTACACCTTC
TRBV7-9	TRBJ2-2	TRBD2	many	CASSLKGTSGRWTGELFF	TGTGCCAGCAGCTTAAAGGGGACTAGCGGGAGATGGACCGGGGAGCTGTTTTTT
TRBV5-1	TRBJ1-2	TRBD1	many	CASSGDRDGYTF	TGCGCCAGCAGCGGGGACAGGGATGGCTACACCTTC
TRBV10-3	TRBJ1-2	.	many	CAISEGPNENYGYTF	TGTGCCATCAGTGAGGGACCGAATGAGAACTATGGCTACACCTTC
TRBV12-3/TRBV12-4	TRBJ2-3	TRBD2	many	CASSSLAGGRDTQYF	TGTGCCAGCAGTTCTCTAGCGGGGGGGCGTGATACGCAGTATTTT
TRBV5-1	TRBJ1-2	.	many	CASSLYSTDGYTF	TGCGCCAGCAGCTTGTACAGCACCGATGGCTACACCTTC
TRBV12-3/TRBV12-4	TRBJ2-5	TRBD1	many	CASSFGDREGETQYF	TGTGCCAGCAGTTTCGGGGACAGGGAAGGGGAGACCCAGTACTTC